Following are 8 T cell receptor beta chains from one sample sequenced in a study of beta chain features in type 1 diabetes. The entirety of the isolated RNA underwent reverse transcription, so expressed TCRB transcripts were sequenced. TCRdb's copy holds only in-frame clones and misses some; the assay was immunoSEQ multiplex PCR. The repertoire holds nearly 350,000 clones, with around 7.6% as singletons. The source material was central memory CD4+ T cells from blood. These receptors were collected from a woman younger than 30 in good health.

This clone was detected a few times. The chain recombines TRBV19 with TRBJ2-5, with D hard to call. CDR3 size: 13 residues. The V and J ends lost 5 bases and 5 bases respectively, with 12 bases between them. Germline values: CDR1 LNHDA, CDR2 SQIVND (reference sequence). CDR3 sequence reads: CASSPVGRETQYF. CDR3 coding DNA: TGTGCCAGTAGTCCTGTCGGCCGGGAGACCCAGTACTTC. Based on the CDR3 plus reference TRBV19 and TRBJ2-5, the full variable domain is DGGITQSPKYLFRKEGQNVTLSCEQNLNHDAMYWYRQDPGQGLRLIYYSQIVNDFQKGDIAEGYSVSREKKESFPLTVTSAQKNPTAFYLCASSPVGRETQYFGPGTRLLVL.

This clone came up a few times. V and J are TRBV6-6 and TRBJ2-7, with no clear D. Germline-derived CDR1 and CDR2 are MNHNY and SVGAGI (reference sequence). The CDR3 contains 13 residues. The ends were cut back, 6 bases at V and 1 base at J, with 10 bases in the middle. The CDR3 DNA is TGTGCCAGCAGAGGGTCTCCTTCCTACGAGCAGTACTTC. Residues: CASRGSPSYEQYF.

Ten or more counts support this clone. The rearrangement uses TRBV7-3 and TRBJ2-3, with a tentative D call TRBD1 (6 bases). Germline CDR1 reads SGHTA; CDR2 reads FQGTGA. The CDR3 sequence is 13 residues long. Trimming removed 4 bases at V and 3 bases at J, with 8 bases between. The CDR3 DNA follows: TGTGCCAGCAGCTCCCAGGGGACAGATACGCAGTATTTT. It yields the protein CASSSQGTDTQYF.

This rearrangement joins TRBV29-1 to TRBJ1-1; D remains unclear. The CDR3 is 12 amino acids. Trimming pared 3 bases from V and 4 bases from J, leaving 9 bases between. In germline, CDR1 is SQVTM, CDR2 ANQGSEA. For the CDR3, the DNA is TGCAGCGTTGAGAGGGCCGGCACTGAAGCTTTCTTT. Its protein product is CSVERAGTEAFF. Using reference TRBV29-1 and TRBJ1-1 for the parts outside the CDR3, the full variable domain is SAVISQKPSRDICQRGTSLTIQCQVDSQVTMMFWYRQQPGQSLTLIATANQGSEATYESGFVIDKFPISRPNLTFSTLTVSNMSPEDSSIYLCSVERAGTEAFFGQGTRLTVV.

This clone was detected a few times. The V and J genes are TRBV7-9 and TRBJ1-5; D remains unclear. Germline CDR1 reads SEHNR; CDR2 reads FQNEAQ (reference sequence). V was pared by 1 base and J by 0 bases, with 7 bases between. This CDR3 has 15 amino acids. CDR3 amino acids: CASSLGGYSNQPQHF. CDR3 nucleotide sequence: TGTGCCAGCAGCTTAGGAGGGTATAGCAATCAGCCCCAGCATTTT. Together with reference TRBV7-9 and TRBJ1-5, the CDR3 gives the full variable domain: DTGVSQNPRHKITKRGQNVTFRCDPISEHNRLYWYRQTLGQGPEFLTYFQNEAQLEKSRLLSDRFSAERPKGSFSTLEIQRTEQGDSAMYLCASSLGGYSNQPQHFGDGTRLSIL.

The gene calls are TRBV7-8 and TRBJ2-7; TRBD2 matches 7 bases. The CDR3 totals 16 residues. Germline V lookup: CDR1 SGHVS, CDR2 FQNEAQ. Trimming at V came to 0 bases and at J to 6 bases, leaving 11 bases not matched to a gene. The CDR3 loop reads CASSLALGRTSSEQYF. The CDR3 DNA follows: TGTGCCAGCAGCTTAGCGCTCGGGCGGACTAGTTCCGAGCAGTACTTC.

This clone was seen a handful of times. The V and J genes are TRBV11-2 and TRBJ2-5; TRBD1 aligns across 7 bases. The V gene's germline CDR1 is SGHAT and CDR2 FQNNGV. This CDR3 spans 15 amino acids. Trimming at V came to 2 bases and at J to 7 bases, leaving 10 bases not matched to a gene. The CDR3 region has the DNA TGTGCCAGCAGCTTAAGAGGACAGGATCCGAGGACCCAGTACTTC. Translating gives CASSLRGQDPRTQYF.

To note about this clone: Other DNA sequences of this sample code for an identical CDR3. CDR3 protein: CASSLVGQRNQPQHF. In DNA form, the CDR3 reads TGTGCCAGCAGCTTAGTTGGACAGAGAAATCAGCCCCAGCATTTT. The chain combines TRBV7-2 with TRBJ1-5; D may be TRBD1 (6 bases). The CDR3 length is 15 residues. V shed 1 base and J shed 4 bases, with 11 bases lying between them. Germline lookup yields CDR1 SGHTA and CDR2 FQGNSA.